Described below is a single TCR beta chain sequence and its context. Antigen specificity is unknown. Trimming shortened V by 7 bases and J by 7 bases, and 14 bases separated the two germline ends. From germline, CDR1 is SNHLY and CDR2 FYNNEI. The CDR3 is 14 residues long. The record originates from a study of brain T cells in children with intractable seizures. Findings and caveats of the study: Clones missing pre-surgery may reflect undersampling of that blood sample. HCMV serostatus was not known, and viral specificity came from CDR3 similarity only.

Surgery cases with the highest brain T cell transcript signatures were chosen for sequencing. At least one anti-epileptic drug was given before surgery. Some clones are missing from TCRdb's copy, which holds only in-frame ones; the method was immunoSEQ multiplex PCR. Of under 45,000 clones in the sample, about 93% are singletons; the top ten hold roughly 6.5%. The V call is TRBV2, the J call TRBJ1-6; no reliable D call. This sequence originates from a girl aged 2-10 years with tuberous sclerosis and intractable seizures. The sample consisted of peripheral blood, taken at surgery. The CDR3 loop is CASNIKRENSPLHF. DNA for the CDR3: TGTGCCAGCAATATCAAACGGGAGAATTCACCCCTCCACTTT.